This T cell receptor (beta chain) originates from a study of human T cells and chemical hapten exposure. In the study overall: 2% DPC was applied to approximately 2 cm by approximately 2 cm of upper inner arm skin for sensitization.

This clonotype showed up many times. Antigen specificity is unknown. Time point defined: patch test 2, 6 weeks after DPC sensitization. Treatment of the sample: therapeutic diphenylcyclopropenone sensitization with weekly scalp DPC. Alopecia patients between 18 and 70 years old and suitable for DPC were used as donors. Single cDNA molecules in the library carried unique molecular identifiers attached during preparation. Each CDR3 protein gets one entry after TCRdb re-called the RACE reads with MiXCR. The sample consists of approximately 90,000 distinct CDR3 sequences, 11% of them appearing once. The germline V and J ends were trimmed by 4 bases and 0 bases, with 15 bases remaining between them. In germline, CDR1 is SQVTM, CDR2 ANQGSEA. The CDR3 has 15 residues. General study points: Versus controls, expanded TCRs had significantly more large CDR3 similarity clusters.

The V and J genes are TRBV29-1 and TRBJ2-5; tentatively, D is TRBD1 (6 bases). The source material was whole blood, sampled in connection with sensitization to the hapten diphenylcyclopropenone (DPC). This clonotype was sampled from a man aged 35 to 55 with alopecia areata. Some clones in this sample may be carry-over from other donors' samples. The CDR3 DNA reads TGCAGCGTTGCCGCAGGGGCGGACTACCAAGAGACCCAGTACTTC. Translated: CSVAAGADYQETQYF.